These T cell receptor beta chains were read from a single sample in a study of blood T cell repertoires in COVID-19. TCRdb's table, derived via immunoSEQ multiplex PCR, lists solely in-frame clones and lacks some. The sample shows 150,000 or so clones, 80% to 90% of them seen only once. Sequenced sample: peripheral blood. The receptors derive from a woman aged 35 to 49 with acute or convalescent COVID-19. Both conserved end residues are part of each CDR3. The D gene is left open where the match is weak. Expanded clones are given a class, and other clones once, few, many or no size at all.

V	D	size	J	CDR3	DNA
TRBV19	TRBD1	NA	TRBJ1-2	CASSLTGQGPGYTF	TGTGCCAGTAGTCTCACAGGACAGGGCCCTGGCTACACCTTC
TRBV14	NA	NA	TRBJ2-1	CASSQEQGLWYNEQFF	TGTGCCAGCAGCCAAGAGCAGGGGCTGTGGTACAATGAGCAGTTCTTC
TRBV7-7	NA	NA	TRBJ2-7	CASSPSSDPTYEQYF	TGTGCTAGCAGCCCCTCCAGCGACCCTACCTACGAGCAGTACTTC
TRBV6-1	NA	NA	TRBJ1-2	CASSEARLGSVYGYTF	TGTGCCAGCAGTGAAGCGCGGTTGGGGAGTGTCTATGGCTACACCTTC
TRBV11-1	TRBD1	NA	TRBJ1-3	CASSRGGSSGNTIYF	TGTGCCAGCAGCCGAGGGGGCAGCTCTGGAAACACCATATATTTT
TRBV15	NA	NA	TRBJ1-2	CATSRGQNYGYTF	TGTGCCACCAGCAGAGGGCAGAACTATGGCTACACCTTC
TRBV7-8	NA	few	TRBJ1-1	CASSPVGSEAFF	TGTGCCAGCAGCCCGGTCGGGTCTGAAGCTTTCTTT
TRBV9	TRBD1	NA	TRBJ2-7	CASSPGGQGVLYEQYF	TGTGCCAGCAGCCCGGGCGGGCAGGGGGTTTTGTACGAGCAGTACTTC
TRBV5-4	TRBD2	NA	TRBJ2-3	CASSPGLAGGIRGDTQYF	TGTGCCAGCAGCCCCGGACTAGCGGGGGGAATAAGAGGGGATACGCAGTATTTT
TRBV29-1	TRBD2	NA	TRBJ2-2	CSVEGVAGNTGELFF	TGCAGCGTTGAAGGGGTAGCGGGGAACACCGGGGAGCTGTTTTTT
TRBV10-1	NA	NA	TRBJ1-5	CASSESKRSGQPQHF	TGCGCCAGCAGTGAGTCCAAGAGGAGTGGTCAGCCCCAGCATTTT
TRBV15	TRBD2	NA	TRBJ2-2	CATSRPGLAGGPRNTGELFF	TGTGCCACCAGCAGGCCAGGACTAGCGGGAGGGCCCAGAAACACCGGGGAGCTGTTTTTT
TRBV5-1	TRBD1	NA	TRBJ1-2	CASSLSGTDYGYTF	TGCGCCAGCAGCTTGTCAGGGACAGACTATGGCTACACCTTC
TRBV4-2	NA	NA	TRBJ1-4	CASSQGATNEKLFF	TGTGCCAGCAGCCAAGGGGCGACTAATGAAAAACTGTTTTTT
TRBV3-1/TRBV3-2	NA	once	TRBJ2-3	CASSQDLQVKGTDTQYF	TGTGCCAGCAGCCAAGATCTTCAGGTTAAGGGCACAGATACGCAGTATTTT
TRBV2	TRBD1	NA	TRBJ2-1	CASRGDRALDNEQFF	TGTGCCAGCAGGGGAGACAGGGCTCTCGACAATGAGCAGTTCTTC
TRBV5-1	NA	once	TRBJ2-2	CASSWTSTTGELFF	TGCGCCAGCAGCTGGACTTCGACTACCGGGGAGCTGTTTTTT
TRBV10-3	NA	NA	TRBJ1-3	CAIEGSGRRGNTIYF	TGTGCCATCGAAGGATCAGGGAGGCGAGGAAACACCATATATTTT
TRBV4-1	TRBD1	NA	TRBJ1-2	CASSQVGTGPLYGYTF	TGCGCCAGCAGCCAAGTAGGGACAGGTCCTCTCTATGGCTACACCTTC
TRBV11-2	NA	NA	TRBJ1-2	CASSLRGGYTF	TGTGCCAGCAGCTTAAGGGGAGGCTACACCTTC
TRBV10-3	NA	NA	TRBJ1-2	CAIGTTGYYGYTF	TGTGCCATCGGGACGACAGGCTACTATGGCTACACCTTC
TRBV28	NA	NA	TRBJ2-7	CASSFGGIRSYEQYF	TGTGCCAGCAGTTTTGGGGGGATCAGGTCCTACGAGCAGTACTTC
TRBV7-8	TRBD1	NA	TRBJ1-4	CASSTDRDEKLFF	TGTGCCAGCAGCACCGACAGGGATGAAAAACTGTTTTTT
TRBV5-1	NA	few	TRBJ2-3	CASSLTPISGKYTDTQYF	TGCGCCAGCAGCTTGACCCCCATCAGCGGTAAATACACAGATACGCAGTATTTT
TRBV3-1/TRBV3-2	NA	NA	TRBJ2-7	CASSQGLYPYEQYF	TGTGCCAGCAGCCAAGGACTCTACCCCTACGAGCAGTACTTC
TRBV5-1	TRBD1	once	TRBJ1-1	CASNAGGGTEAFF	TGCGCCAGCAATGCAGGGGGTGGCACTGAAGCTTTCTTT
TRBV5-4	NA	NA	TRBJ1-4	CASSLDSDNEKLFF	TGTGCCAGCAGCTTGGACAGTGATAATGAAAAACTGTTTTTT
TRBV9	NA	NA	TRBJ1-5	CASSAEGSNQPQHF	TGTGCCAGCAGCGCGGAGGGTAGTAATCAGCCCCAGCATTTT
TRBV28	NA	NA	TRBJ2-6	CACSLSGTGANVLTF	TGTGCCTGCAGTTTGTCAGGAACTGGGGCCAACGTCCTGACTTTC
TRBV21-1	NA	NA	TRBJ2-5	CASSKRDREETQYF	TGTGCCAGCAGCAAAAGGGACAGGGAAGAGACCCAGTACTTC
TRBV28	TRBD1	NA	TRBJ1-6	CASSFVTGGWNSPLHF	TGTGCCAGCAGTTTCGTGACAGGGGGCTGGAATTCACCCCTCCACTTT
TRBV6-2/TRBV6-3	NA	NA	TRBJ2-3	CASSYPSTDTQYF	TGTGCCAGCAGTTACCCTAGCACAGATACGCAGTATTTT
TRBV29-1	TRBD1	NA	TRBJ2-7	CSVQIGTGIYEQYF	TGCAGCGTCCAAATCGGGACAGGGATCTACGAGCAGTACTTC
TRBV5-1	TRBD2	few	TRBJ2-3	CASSMGTSGSWVTDTQYF	TGCGCCAGCAGCATGGGGACTAGCGGGAGTTGGGTCACAGATACGCAGTATTTT
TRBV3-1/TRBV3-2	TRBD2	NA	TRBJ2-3	CASSQDVSGRGFSTDTQYF	TGTGCCAGCAGCCAAGACGTTAGCGGGAGGGGGTTTAGCACAGATACGCAGTATTTT
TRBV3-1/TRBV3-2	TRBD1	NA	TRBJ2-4	CASSQRDRGNIQYF	TGTGCCAGCAGCCAAAGGGACAGGGGCAACATTCAGTACTTC
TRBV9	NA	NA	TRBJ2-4	CASSVGVTITQNIQYF	TGTGCCAGCAGCGTAGGAGTGACTATCACCCAAAACATTCAGTACTTC
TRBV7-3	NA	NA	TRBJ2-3	CASSYPGSYTQYF	TGTGCCAGCAGTTACCCCGGGAGTTATACGCAGTATTTT
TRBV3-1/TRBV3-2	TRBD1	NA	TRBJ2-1	CASRDTGTGGLGEQFF	TGTGCCAGCAGAGACACCGGGACAGGGGGCCTCGGTGAGCAGTTCTTC
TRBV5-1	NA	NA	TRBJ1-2	CASSPQELYGYTF	TGCGCCAGCAGCCCACAGGAACTATATGGCTACACCTTC
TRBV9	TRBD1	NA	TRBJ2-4	CASSPGQAKNIQYF	TGTGCCAGCAGCCCGGGACAGGCCAAAAACATTCAGTACTTC
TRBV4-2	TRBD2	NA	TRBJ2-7	CASSQGPSGTYEQYF	TGTGCCAGCAGCCAGGGACCTAGCGGAACCTACGAGCAGTACTTC
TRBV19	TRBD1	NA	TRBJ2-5	CASSIDREGGETQYF	TGTGCCAGTAGTATAGATCGCGAAGGGGGCGAGACCCAGTACTTC
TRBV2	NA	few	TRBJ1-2	CASSEASLGEGYGYTF	TGTGCCAGCAGTGAAGCGTCGCTAGGAGAGGGCTATGGCTACACCTTC
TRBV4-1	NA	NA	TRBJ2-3	CASTQSVTITDTQYF	TGCGCCAGCACCCAATCGGTAACCATCACAGATACGCAGTATTTT
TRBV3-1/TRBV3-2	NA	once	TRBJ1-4	CASSQMGRGGEKLFF	TGTGCCAGCAGCCAGATGGGGAGGGGCGGAGAAAAACTGTTTTTT
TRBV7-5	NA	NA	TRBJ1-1	CARSPAGQQGNTEAFF	TGTGCCAGAAGCCCGGCGGGGCAGCAGGGGAACACTGAAGCTTTCTTT
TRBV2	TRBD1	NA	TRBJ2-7	CASSSGTGEQYF	TGTGCCAGCAGTTCCGGGACAGGGGAGCAGTACTTC
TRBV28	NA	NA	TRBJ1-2	CASIPTGNYYGYTF	TGTGCCAGCATCCCCACAGGCAACTACTATGGCTACACCTTC
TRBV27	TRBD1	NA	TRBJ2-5	CASRDRGVWETQYF	TGTGCCAGCAGGGACAGGGGGGTTTGGGAGACCCAGTACTTC
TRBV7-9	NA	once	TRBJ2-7	CASSPNTGTTLHEQYF	TGTGCCAGCAGCCCTAACACCGGGACAACGTTACACGAGCAGTACTTC
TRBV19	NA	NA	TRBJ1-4	CASSILPTNEKLFF	TGTGCCAGTAGTATACTGCCTACGAATGAAAAACTGTTTTTT